The clone carrying this T cell receptor beta chain occurred many times. This specimen comes from a study of low-dose radiotherapy and immunotherapy resistance in tumors. Study overall: The patients were given nivolumab 240 mg every two weeks and ipilimumab 1 mg/kg every six weeks, through an intravenous route.

Time point of the sample: after trial treatment. Described treatment: LDRT plus nivolumab, ipilimumab, low-dose cyclophosphamide and aspirin (RACIN trial). Patients eligible had advanced solid tumors without tumor-infiltrating lymphocytes. With 4 bases removed from V and 0 bases from J, the gap between germline ends came to 4 bases. Germline-derived CDR1 and CDR2 are SGHVS and FQNEAQ. The CDR3 loop spans 13 amino acids. Primers used for first-strand cDNA, a TRAV- and TRBV-specific set, covered both alpha and beta chains. TCR amplification used roughly 21 PCR cycles, a constant-region primer and a V-primer adapter. In vitro transcription amplified the mRNA that had been isolated. In TCRdb, the reads were re-called with MiXCR into one record per CDR3 protein. The sample lists under 95,000 distinct CDR3 sequences, around a sixth occurring once.

The sample consisted of PBMCs, taken after low-dose radiotherapy plus immunotherapy. The chain joins TRBV7-8 to TRBJ1-5; the D is unclear. This clonotype was obtained from a male donor with prostate cancer. Here the CDR3 DNA reads TGTGCCAGCAGCTCAGATAGCAATCAGCCCCAGCATTTT. Its translation: CASSSDSNQPQHF.